A selection of T cell receptor beta chains follows, all from one sample in a study of beta chain features in type 1 diabetes. Assay: immunoSEQ multiplex PCR; the TCRdb copy retains only in-frame clones and omits some. The table lists about 250,000 clones, 9.5% to 13% of them singletons. The sequenced material came from naive CD4+ T cells from blood. All receptors derive from a young man with type 1 diabetes. Both conserved end residues are trimmed from each CDR3.

V gene	CDR3 protein
TRBV15	ATSRGEAGGRNEQF
TRBV10-3	AISDLGQVDTEAF
TRBV5-1	ASSLLAEEQF
TRBV15	ATSRGTNEKLF
TRBV6-5	ASSRGPLQETQY
TRBV7-2	ASSLGQAAAYEQY
TRBV5-1	ASLQGQEGTGELF
TRBV19	ASSIGDRRNEQF
TRBV29-1	SARQGNQPQH
TRBV10-2	ASGLGYQPQH
TRBV7-9	ASILRRGQSISGNTIY
TRBV5-4	ASSPRAGDPWSLNGYT
TRBV7-9	ASSLQGGNTEAF
TRBV5-1	ASNRGEMGDTQY
TRBV29-1	SAYSGANVLT
TRBV7-8	ASTLREAGGGVQY
TRBV5-8	ASSLDRGIKQY
TRBV5-4	ASSLSGNNEQF
TRBV28	ASSLGRKETQY
TRBV9	ASSLGTGGRTDTQY
TRBV7-9	ASQLNTEAF
TRBV27	ASSPGTRVTDTQY
TRBV4-3	ASSQYYSYEQY
TRBV4-3	ASSPGQGGETQY
TRBV7-9	ASSSRQGSDTQY
TRBV7-9	ASSLPKSGGRYEQY
TRBV30	AWTAGGDEAF
TRBV7-9	ASSSWTGVTDTQY
TRBV18	ASSPSAGEGGYT
TRBV23-1	ASSQMAQEPGEKLF
TRBV7-2	ASSAYGGELF
TRBV5-1	ASSFTEETQY
TRBV20-1	SAKGGYGYT
TRBV5-4	ASSLGGSGSNTEAF
TRBV19	ASSPTGARTDTQY
TRBV5-1	ASSRTSGGDNEQF
TRBV9	ASSQGGNTEAF
TRBV25-1	ASSRQYGYT
TRBV6-6	ASSYSLSSDTQY
TRBV9	ASRGGSSGANVLT
TRBV28	ASSLGALSSYNEQF
TRBV25-1	ASSGAGGANTEAF
TRBV2	ASSLVQGYEQY
TRBV6-5	ASSNDRGPSPLH
TRBV19	ASSAGPGANVLT
TRBV13	ASSFGRWAGSPLH